This record concerns one T cell receptor (beta chain) sequence. The CDR3 extends over 16 amino acids. Germline assignment: CDR1 SGHRS and CDR2 YFSETQ. V was clipped by 0 bases and J by 5 bases; unmatched bases: 8. This entry comes from a study of blood T cell repertoires in COVID-19. The overall study: PBMCs, B-cell-depleted T cells, or T cells were the source of the cDNA or gDNA that made up the material.

Method: immunoSEQ multiplex PCR; TCRdb's copy keeps in-frame clones and lacks some. The table has about 130,000 clones, around nine tenths seen once; the top ten hold 1% to 1.5%. The chain recombines TRBV5-1 with TRBJ2-5, with TRBD2 matching 9 bases. The sequencing input was peripheral blood. The clonotype was recovered from a woman of 80 years or more with acute or convalescent COVID-19. The CDR3 nucleotides are TGCGCCAGCAGCTTGGGCGCGGGAGGGCCGGATGAGACCCAGTACTTC. This codes for CASSLGAGGPDETQYF.